The clone carrying this T cell receptor beta chain came up a few times. TCRdb called the RT-PCR reads again in MiXCR, with one record for every CDR3 protein. Of about 680,000 distinct CDR3 sequences in the sample, 11% to 15% are singletons; the top ten hold 3.6%. Sequencing was done on a sample of memory CD4+ T cells from blood. This receptor was identified in a female donor in good health, serving as a healthy control.

The CDR3 loop reads CSVGIRVVGEQYF. DNA of the CDR3: TGCAGCGTTGGGATTAGGGTGGTGGGAGAGCAGTACTTC. The V call is TRBV29-1, the J call TRBJ2-7, with D unresolved. Per the germline V gene, CDR1 is SQVTM and CDR2 is ANQGSEA. The V gene lost 4 bases and the J gene lost 7 bases, with 17 bases spanning the gap. This CDR3 has 13 amino acids.